These 21 T cell receptor beta chains were all obtained from the same sample, sequenced in a study of regulatory T cells in long-lasting Graves disease. Library construction for TCR beta used iRepertoire HTBI primers and Arm-PCR of CDR3 regions. Each CDR3 protein gets one entry after TCRdb re-called the multiplex PCR reads with MiXCR. The sample records a few hundred thousand distinct CDR3 sequences, 13% being singletons. Time point noted: newly diagnosed GD, antithyroid drugs for less than 3 months. Preparation of the TCR library used RNA extracted from PBMCs. This same sample was also taken into another study, of T cells in Graves' hyperthyroidism and ophthalmopathy.

Sequencing used peripheral blood mononuclear cells (PBMCs), obtained at new diagnosis, from a patient treated with antithyroid drugs. Receptor source: a young man with Graves disease.

This clonotype was seen only a few times. The V and J genes are TRBV6-1 and TRBJ2-1; no definite D call. V gave up 8 bases and J gave up 15 bases, with 20 bases separating them. CDR1 and CDR2 from the germline V gene are MNHNS and SASEGT. The CDR3 spans 12 residues. CDR3 sequence reads: CASHAWTYLRFF. The CDR3 DNA sequence: TGTGCCAGCCACGCTTGGACCTACCTGCGGTTCTTC.

The chain carries TRBV7-9 and TRBJ2-7; 8 bases line up with TRBD1. Per the germline V gene, CDR1 is SEHNR and CDR2 is FQNEAQ (reference sequence). The CDR3 length is 15 residues. The V segment lost 4 bases and the J segment 4 bases; nucleotides outside the gene matches: 9. The CDR3 sequence is CASSSDRDRSYEQYF. The DNA for the CDR3 is TGTGCCAGCAGCTCTGACCGGGACAGGTCTTACGAGCAGTACTTC.

The sample holds many counts of this clonotype. The CDR3 DNA sequence: TGTGCCAGCAGCTTAGGGACGAGTGAGCAGTTCTTC. This sequence encodes CASSLGTSEQFF. The chain links TRBV7-3 to TRBJ2-1; either TRBD1 or TRBD2 may supply D (5 bases each). V shed 2 bases and J shed 9 bases, with 8 bases lying between them. Germline CDR1 reads SGHTA; CDR2 reads FQGTGA. The CDR3 has 12 amino acids.

The sample holds a few counts of this clonotype. This chain connects TRBV6-2 or TRBV6-3 to TRBJ2-3; TRBD2 matches 7 bases. Trimming removed 5 bases from V and 4 bases from J; junction bases left unmatched: 6. This CDR3 has 14 residues. Germline V lookup: CDR1 MNHEY, CDR2 SVGEGT. The CDR3 here is CASSVYGRPDTQYF. CDR3 nucleotide sequence: TGTGCCAGCAGTGTCTACGGGAGGCCAGATACGCAGTATTTT.

The chain uses TRBV9 and TRBJ2-6, with TRBD1 as a possible D gene (6 bases). This CDR3 has 16 amino acids. Germline V lookup: CDR1 SGDLS, CDR2 YYNGEE. The ends were cut back, 4 bases at V and 5 bases at J, with 16 bases in the middle. Here the CDR3 DNA reads TGTGCCAGCAGCTCAGGACAGTTGGCTAGGGCCAACGTCCTGACTTTC. It encodes CASSSGQLARANVLTF.

This clonotype turned up a few times. This rearrangement joins TRBV10-1 to TRBJ2-1; possibly TRBD1 for D (6 bases). V lost 5 bases and J 10 bases, leaving 27 bases between the germline ends. The CDR3 length is 17 residues. Germline V gene lookup returns CDR1 WNHNN and CDR2 SYGVQD (reference sequence). The CDR3 DNA reads as TGCGCCAGCAGTCCCCTTAAAGGGGGAGAGTCCAGAGGCGAGCAGTTCTTC. It codes for CASSPLKGGESRGEQFF.

This clonotype has at least ten counts. This chain links TRBV7-9 with TRBJ2-7, with TRBD2 matching 10 bases. This CDR3 spans 15 amino acids. Germline V lookup: CDR1 SEHNR, CDR2 FQNEAQ (reference sequence). Germline trimming cut 5 bases from V and 1 base from J; bases unmatched to any gene: 5. The CDR3, as DNA: TGTGCCAGCAGCCGGACTAGCGGATCTTCCTACGAGCAGTACTTC. Translation gives CASSRTSGSSYEQYF.

This clonotype was found many times. Here the CDR3 DNA reads TGTGCCAGCAGTCCCCAAGATTTCCACGAGCAGTACTTC. Protein: CASSPQDFHEQYF. The rearrangement links TRBV27 to TRBJ2-7; D remains ambiguous. The V end was cut by 5 bases, the J end by 5 bases, with 13 bases between. CDR1 MNHEY and CDR2 SMNVEV come from the germline V gene (reference sequence). There are 13 residues in the CDR3.

There are many counts of this clonotype. V and J are TRBV28 and TRBJ1-1, with D maybe TRBD1 (6 bases). V was shortened by 5 bases and J by 5 bases, with 21 bases between the two germline ends. Germline values: CDR1 MDHEN, CDR2 SYDVKM. This CDR3 is built from 16 residues. The CDR3 DNA reads TGTGCCAGCAGTACCCGGCGGGGGCGGAGGCGTACTGAAGCTTTCTTT. Translation gives CASSTRRGRRRTEAFF.

This clonotype was seen ten or more times. The chain carries TRBV5-1 and TRBJ1-5, with D tentatively TRBD1 (5 bases). V was clipped by 4 bases and J by 4 bases, with 15 bases between them. Germline assignment: CDR1 SGHRS and CDR2 YFSETQ. CDR3 length: 15 amino acids. This CDR3 reads CASSLDGGRNQPQHF. DNA for the CDR3: TGCGCCAGCAGCCTGGATGGGGGTCGGAATCAGCCCCAGCATTTT.

Many counts were recorded for this clonotype. V usage is TRBV12-3 or TRBV12-4 and J usage is TRBJ2-7; D gene ambiguous. Trimming pared 0 bases from V and 1 base from J, leaving 7 bases between. This CDR3 is built from 14 residues. This CDR3 reads CASSLAGQSYEQYF. CDR3 DNA sequence: TGTGCCAGCAGTTTAGCTGGCCAATCCTACGAGCAGTACTTC.

The rearrangement joins TRBV30 to TRBJ2-3, with TRBD2 matching over 9 bases. CDR1 is GTSNPN, CDR2 SVGIG, per germline (reference sequence). The CDR3 contains 14 residues. Trimming removed 5 bases from V and 1 base from J; junction bases left unmatched: 4. In nucleotides, the CDR3 is TGTGCCTGGTCACGGACTAGCGGCACAGATACGCAGTATTTT. Translating it yields CAWSRTSGTDTQYF.

Note on this clonotype: One base away lies a much larger clone, so this may be a sequencing read error. V gene TRBV30 combines with J gene TRBJ1-4; D is possibly TRBD1 (6 bases). V was cut by 7 bases and J by 7 bases, with 19 bases left in between. Germline CDR1 is GTSNPN and CDR2 is SVGIG (reference sequence). The length of the CDR3 is 14 residues. The CDR3 DNA reads TGTGCCTCCGGCCCGCGAGGACAGAGTGAAAAACTGTTTTTT. It specifies CASGPRGQSEKLFF. Full variable domain (remainder filled in from reference TRBV30 and TRBJ1-4): SQTIHQWPATLVQPVGSPLSLECTVEGTSNPNLYWYRQAAGRGLQLLFYSVGIGQISSEVPQNLSASRPQDRQFILSSKKLLLSDSGFYLCASGPRGQSEKLFFGSGTQLSVL.

This clonotype has just a few counts. The rearrangement joins TRBV24-1 to TRBJ2-2; unclear D gene. Germline V CDR1 and CDR2: KGHDR, SFDVKD. CDR3 length: 13 residues. V was shortened by 2 bases and J by 6 bases, with 6 bases between the two germline ends. CDR3 region: CATSDWAAGELFF. In DNA, the CDR3 is TGTGCCACCAGTGATTGGGCAGCCGGGGAGCTGTTTTTT.

This chain links TRBV20-1 with TRBJ1-6; D gene uncertain. Germline V CDR1 and CDR2: DFQATT, SNEGSKA (reference sequence). Trimming cost V 0 bases and J 6 bases, with 18 bases left between them. This CDR3 has 17 amino acids. CDR3 loop: CSARDQGLEGFNSPLHF. CDR3 sequence (DNA): TGCAGTGCTAGAGATCAAGGGTTGGAGGGTTTTAATTCACCCCTCCACTTT.

This clonotype was seen a few times. This chain joins TRBV6-2 or TRBV6-3 and TRBJ2-4; maybe TRBD2 (6 bases). The CDR3 totals 19 residues. Germline CDR1 reads MNHEY; CDR2 reads SVGEGT. V dropped 5 bases and J dropped 1 base, with 24 bases sitting between them. In DNA form, the CDR3 reads TGTGCCAGCAGTGAAGCGAAGGAGGGCCATTATTCGGCCAAAAACATTCAGTACTTC. Encoded protein: CASSEAKEGHYSAKNIQYF.

A note on this clonotype: With a much larger clone just one base away, this may be a read error. J is TRBJ2-3 and V is TRBV6-5; D gene unclear. Germline V CDR1 and CDR2: MNHEY, SVGAGI. The ends were cut back, 0 bases at V and 5 bases at J, with 15 bases in the middle. CDR3 length: 16 residues. The CDR3 reads CASSYSPPTYGDTQYF. CDR3 coding DNA: TGTGCCAGCAGTTACTCTCCTCCTACCTACGGAGATACGCAGTATTTT.

This clonotype has a count of ten or more. This chain connects TRBV20-1 to TRBJ2-3; D is unclear. V was clipped by 6 bases and J by 8 bases, with 15 bases between them. Germline loops: CDR1 DFQATT, CDR2 SNEGSKA (reference sequence). The CDR3 sequence is 12 residues long. CDR3 region: CSASPPRSTQYF. The CDR3 bases are TGCAGTGCCTCCCCTCCGCGCAGTACGCAGTATTTT.

This clonotype was seen repeatedly, ten times or more. The chain combines TRBV24-1 with TRBJ2-5; unclear D gene. The germline gives CDR1 KGHDR, CDR2 SFDVKD. The V end was cut by 3 bases, the J end by 5 bases, with 12 bases between. The CDR3 runs to 14 residues. The CDR3 loop reads CATSDPPAEETQYF. CDR3 in DNA: TGTGCCACCAGTGATCCCCCGGCGGAGGAGACCCAGTACTTC.

A few counts support this clonotype. CDR3 protein: CASTLAGGGGEKLFF. The DNA of the CDR3 is TGTGCCAGCACCTTAGCAGGCGGTGGAGGGGAAAAACTGTTTTTT. The genes are TRBV12-3 or TRBV12-4 and TRBJ1-4; D is unclear. The CDR3 totals 15 residues. The V and J ends lost 7 bases and 8 bases respectively, with 20 bases between them.

A remark on this clonotype: It may be a read error: a sequence one base away is much more abundant. The V and J genes are TRBV12-5 and TRBJ1-3; D uncertain. CDR3 length equals 13 residues. Germline loops: CDR1 LGHNT, CDR2 FRNRAP. Here the CDR3 DNA reads TGTGCTAGTGATTTGACTGCTGGAAACACCATATATTTT. Residues: CASDLTAGNTIYF.